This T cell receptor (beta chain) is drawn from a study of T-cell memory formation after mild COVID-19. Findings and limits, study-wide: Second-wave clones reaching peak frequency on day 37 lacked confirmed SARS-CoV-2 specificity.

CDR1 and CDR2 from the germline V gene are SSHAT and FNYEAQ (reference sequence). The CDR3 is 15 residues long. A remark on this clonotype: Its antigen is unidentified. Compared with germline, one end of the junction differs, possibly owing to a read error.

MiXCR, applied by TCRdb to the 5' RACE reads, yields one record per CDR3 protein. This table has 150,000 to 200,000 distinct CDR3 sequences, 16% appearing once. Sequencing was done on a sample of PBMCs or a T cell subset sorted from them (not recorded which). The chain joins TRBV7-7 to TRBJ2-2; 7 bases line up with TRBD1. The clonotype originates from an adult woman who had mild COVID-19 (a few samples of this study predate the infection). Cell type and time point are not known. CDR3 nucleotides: TGTGCTAGCAGCACCATACAGGGGCCCACCGGGGAGCTGTTTTTT. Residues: CASSTIQGPTGELFF.